This paragraph covers one T cell receptor (beta chain) sequence. Its antigen is not known. This specimen comes from a study of PD-L1 blockade in urothelial cancer. Turning to the study itself: Prior chemotherapy regimens per patient numbered 0 to 3. Blood analysis occurred 3 weeks (second dose) and 6 weeks after treatment start. Median blood clonality was roughly 0.078, with around 83,000 unique TCRs. Broader study findings: Stronger expansion of tumor-associated clones in blood at 3 weeks distinguished durable-benefit patients.

The CDR3 length is 10 residues. Trimming took off 6 bases at V and 2 bases at J, with 5 bases between the two ends. Germline CDR1 reads SQVTM; CDR2 reads ANQGSEA. Assay: immunoSEQ multiplex PCR; the TCRdb copy retains only in-frame clones and omits some. The table shows 45,000 to 55,000 clones, with 70% to 90% occurring only once. Time point of the sample: peripheral blood 6 weeks after treatment start. The rearrangement joins TRBV29-1 to TRBJ2-7; D gene uncertain. This sequence originates from a man in his forties or fifties with urothelial cancer. This sample comprised PBMCs, obtained around atezolizumab (anti-PD-L1) treatment. CDR3 nucleotide sequence: TGCAGCGTGTTCACCTACGAGCAGTACTTC. Its protein is CSVFTYEQYF.